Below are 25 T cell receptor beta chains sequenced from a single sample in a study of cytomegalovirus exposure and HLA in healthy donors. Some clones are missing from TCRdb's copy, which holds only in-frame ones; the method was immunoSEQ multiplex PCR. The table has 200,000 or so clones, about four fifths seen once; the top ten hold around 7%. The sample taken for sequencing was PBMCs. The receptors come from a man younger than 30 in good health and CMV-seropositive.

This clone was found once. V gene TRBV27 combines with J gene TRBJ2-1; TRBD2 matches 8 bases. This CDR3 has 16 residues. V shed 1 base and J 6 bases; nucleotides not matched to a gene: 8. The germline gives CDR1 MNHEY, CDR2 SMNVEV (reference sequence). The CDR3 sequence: CASSLLLPGGVNEQFF. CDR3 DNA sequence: TGTGCCAGCAGTTTATTACTACCGGGAGGGGTCAATGAGCAGTTCTTC.

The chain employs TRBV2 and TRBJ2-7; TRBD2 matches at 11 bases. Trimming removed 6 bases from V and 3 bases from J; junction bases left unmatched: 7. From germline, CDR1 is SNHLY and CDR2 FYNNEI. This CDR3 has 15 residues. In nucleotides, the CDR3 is TGTGCCAGCAGGGTAAGGACTAGCGGGTACTACGAGCAGTACTTC. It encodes CASRVRTSGYYEQYF. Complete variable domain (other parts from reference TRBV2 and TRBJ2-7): EPEVTQTPSHQVTQMGQEVILRCVPISNHLYFYWYRQILGQKVEFLVSFYNNEISEKSEIFDDQFSVERPDGSNFTLKIRSTKLEDSAMYFCASRVRTSGYYEQYFGPGTRLTVT.

The CDR3 loop is CASSFSGDSNQPQHF. CDR3 DNA sequence: TGTGCCAGCAGTTTTTCGGGGGATAGCAATCAGCCCCAGCATTTT. V usage is TRBV27 and J usage is TRBJ1-5, with D possibly TRBD1 on 5 matching bases. Germline V CDR1 and CDR2: MNHEY, SMNVEV (reference sequence). The V gene lost 3 bases and the J gene lost 0 bases, with 9 bases spanning the gap. The CDR3 is 15 residues long.

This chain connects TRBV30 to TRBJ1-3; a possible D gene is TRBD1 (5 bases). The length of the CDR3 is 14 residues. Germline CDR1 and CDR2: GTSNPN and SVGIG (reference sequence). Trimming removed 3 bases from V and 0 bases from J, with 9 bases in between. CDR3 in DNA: TGTGCCTGGAGGACAGCTAGCTCTGGAAACACCATATATTTT. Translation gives CAWRTASSGNTIYF.

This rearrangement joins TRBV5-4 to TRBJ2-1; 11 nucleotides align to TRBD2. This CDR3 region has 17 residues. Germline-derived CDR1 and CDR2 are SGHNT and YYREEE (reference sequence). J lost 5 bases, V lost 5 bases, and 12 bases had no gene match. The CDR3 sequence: CASSPRGSGRVNNEQFF. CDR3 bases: TGTGCCAGCAGTCCCCGCGGTAGCGGGAGGGTGAACAATGAGCAGTTCTTC.

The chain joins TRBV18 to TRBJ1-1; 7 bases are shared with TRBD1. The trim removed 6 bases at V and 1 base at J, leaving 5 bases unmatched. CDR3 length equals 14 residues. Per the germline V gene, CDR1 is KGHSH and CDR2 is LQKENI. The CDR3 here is CASSPGQTNTEAFF. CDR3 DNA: TGTGCCAGCTCCCCGGGACAGACGAACACTGAAGCTTTCTTT.

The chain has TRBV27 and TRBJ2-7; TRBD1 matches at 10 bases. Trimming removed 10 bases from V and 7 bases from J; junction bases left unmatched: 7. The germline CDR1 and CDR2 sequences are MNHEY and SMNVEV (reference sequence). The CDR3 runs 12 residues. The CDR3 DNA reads TGTGCCACCCGGGACAGGGGCGAGGAGCAGTACTTC. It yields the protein CATRDRGEEQYF.

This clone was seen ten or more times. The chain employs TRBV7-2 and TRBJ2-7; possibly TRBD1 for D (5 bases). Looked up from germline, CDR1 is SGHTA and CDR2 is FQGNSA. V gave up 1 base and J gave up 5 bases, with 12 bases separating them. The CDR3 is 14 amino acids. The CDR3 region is CASSLVSRADEQYF. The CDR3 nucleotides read TGTGCCAGCAGCTTAGTATCCAGGGCCGACGAGCAGTACTTC.

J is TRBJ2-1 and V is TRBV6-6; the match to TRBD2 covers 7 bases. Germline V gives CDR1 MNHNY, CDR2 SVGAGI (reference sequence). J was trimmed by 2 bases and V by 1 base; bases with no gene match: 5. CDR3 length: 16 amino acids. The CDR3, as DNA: TGTGCCAGCAGTTACTACCGGGACTACACCTACAATGAGCAGTTCTTC. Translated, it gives CASSYYRDYTYNEQFF.

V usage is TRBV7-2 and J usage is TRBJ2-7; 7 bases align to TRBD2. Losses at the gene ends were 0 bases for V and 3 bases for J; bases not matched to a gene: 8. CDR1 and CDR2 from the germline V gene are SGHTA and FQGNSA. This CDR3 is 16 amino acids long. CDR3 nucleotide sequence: TGTGCCAGCAGCTTAGCAAGAGCGGGAAGGGGCTACGAGCAGTACTTC. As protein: CASSLARAGRGYEQYF.

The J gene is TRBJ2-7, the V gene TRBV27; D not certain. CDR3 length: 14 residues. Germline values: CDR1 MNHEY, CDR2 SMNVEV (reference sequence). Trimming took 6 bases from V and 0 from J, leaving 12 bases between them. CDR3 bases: TGTGCCAGCAGAGTCCTGCCGAGCTCCTACGAGCAGTACTTC. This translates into CASRVLPSSYEQYF.

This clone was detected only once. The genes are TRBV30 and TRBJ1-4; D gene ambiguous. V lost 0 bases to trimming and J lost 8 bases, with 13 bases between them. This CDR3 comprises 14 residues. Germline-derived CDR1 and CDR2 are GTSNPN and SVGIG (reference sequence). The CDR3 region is CAWSVYGRAEKLFF. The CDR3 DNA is TGTGCCTGGAGTGTGTATGGGCGGGCCGAAAAACTGTTTTTT.

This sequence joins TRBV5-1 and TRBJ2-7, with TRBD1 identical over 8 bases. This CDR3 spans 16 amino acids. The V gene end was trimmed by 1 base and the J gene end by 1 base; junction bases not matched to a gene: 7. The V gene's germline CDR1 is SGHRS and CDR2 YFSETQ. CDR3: CASSLPSGQESYEQYF. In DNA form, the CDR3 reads TGCGCCAGCAGCTTGCCCTCGGGACAGGAATCCTACGAGCAGTACTTC. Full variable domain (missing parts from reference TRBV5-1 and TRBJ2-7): KAGVTQTPRYLIKTRGQQVTLSCSPISGHRSVSWYQQTPGQGLQFLFEYFSETQRNKGNFPGRFSGRQFSNSRSEMNVSTLELGDSALYLCASSLPSGQESYEQYFGPGTRLTVT.

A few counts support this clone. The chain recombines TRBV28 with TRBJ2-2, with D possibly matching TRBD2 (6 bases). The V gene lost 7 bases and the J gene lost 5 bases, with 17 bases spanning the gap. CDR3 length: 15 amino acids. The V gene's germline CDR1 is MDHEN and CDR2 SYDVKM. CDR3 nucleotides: TGTGCCAGCACCGAGTGGGTTGGGGGGACCGGGGAGCTGTTTTTT. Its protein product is CASTEWVGGTGELFF.

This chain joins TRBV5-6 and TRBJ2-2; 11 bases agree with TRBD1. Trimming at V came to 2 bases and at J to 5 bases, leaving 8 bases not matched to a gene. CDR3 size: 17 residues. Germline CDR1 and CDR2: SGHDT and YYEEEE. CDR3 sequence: CASSFFLGQGGTGELFF. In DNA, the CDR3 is TGTGCCAGCAGCTTTTTTTTGGGACAGGGGGGAACCGGGGAGCTGTTTTTT.

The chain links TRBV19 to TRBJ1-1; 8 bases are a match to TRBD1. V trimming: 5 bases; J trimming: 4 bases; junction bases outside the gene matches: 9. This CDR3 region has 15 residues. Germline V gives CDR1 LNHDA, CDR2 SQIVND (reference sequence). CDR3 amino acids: CASSPRTGRITEAFF. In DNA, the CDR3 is TGTGCCAGTAGTCCCCGGACAGGGAGGATCACTGAAGCTTTCTTT.

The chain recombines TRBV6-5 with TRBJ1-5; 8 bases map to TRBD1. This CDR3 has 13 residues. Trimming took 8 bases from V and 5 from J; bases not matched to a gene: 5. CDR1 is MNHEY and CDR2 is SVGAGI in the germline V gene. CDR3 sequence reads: CASRTGPYQPQHF. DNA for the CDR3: TGTGCCAGCCGGACAGGGCCCTATCAGCCCCAGCATTTT.

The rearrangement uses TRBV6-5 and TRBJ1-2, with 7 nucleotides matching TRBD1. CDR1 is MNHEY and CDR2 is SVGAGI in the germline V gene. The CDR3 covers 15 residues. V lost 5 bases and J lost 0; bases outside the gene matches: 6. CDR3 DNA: TGTGCCAGCAGTGTCCGGGACAGCACTAACTATGGCTACACCTTC. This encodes CASSVRDSTNYGYTF.

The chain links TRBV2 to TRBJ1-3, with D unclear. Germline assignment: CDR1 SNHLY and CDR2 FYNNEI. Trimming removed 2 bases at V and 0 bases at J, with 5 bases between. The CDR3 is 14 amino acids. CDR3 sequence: CASSELGSGNTIYF. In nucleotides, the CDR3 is TGTGCCAGCAGTGAACTAGGCTCTGGAAACACCATATATTTT.

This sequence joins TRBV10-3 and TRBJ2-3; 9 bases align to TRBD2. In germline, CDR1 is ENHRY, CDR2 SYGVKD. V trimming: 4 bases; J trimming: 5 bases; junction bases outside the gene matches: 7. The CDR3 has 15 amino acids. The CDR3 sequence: CAISGRREGQDTQYF. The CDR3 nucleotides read TGTGCCATCAGTGGAAGGCGGGAGGGCCAAGATACGCAGTATTTT.

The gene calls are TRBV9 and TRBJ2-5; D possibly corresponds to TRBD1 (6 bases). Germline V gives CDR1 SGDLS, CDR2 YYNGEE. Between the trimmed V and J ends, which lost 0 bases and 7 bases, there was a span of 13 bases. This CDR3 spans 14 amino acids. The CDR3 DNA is TGTGCCAGCAGCGTAGACAGGGCCGAGGGGACCCAGTACTTC. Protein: CASSVDRAEGTQYF.

This chain's CDR3 is CASSLTQDTQYF. In DNA, the CDR3 is TGTGCCAGCAGCTTAACCCAGGATACGCAGTATTTT. The chain uses TRBV5-6 and TRBJ2-3; D ambiguous. Trimming took off 2 bases at V and 6 bases at J, with 7 bases between the two ends. This CDR3 contains 12 residues. Germline assignment: CDR1 SGHDT and CDR2 YYEEEE.

The chain's CDR3 is CASSFGRRATEAFF. The DNA for the CDR3 is TGTGCCAGCAGTTTCGGCAGGAGGGCCACTGAAGCTTTCTTT. V gene TRBV27 combines with J gene TRBJ1-1; D not resolved. Germline V gene lookup returns CDR1 MNHEY and CDR2 SMNVEV (reference sequence). The CDR3 has 14 residues. V gave up 3 bases and J gave up 4 bases, with 12 bases separating them.

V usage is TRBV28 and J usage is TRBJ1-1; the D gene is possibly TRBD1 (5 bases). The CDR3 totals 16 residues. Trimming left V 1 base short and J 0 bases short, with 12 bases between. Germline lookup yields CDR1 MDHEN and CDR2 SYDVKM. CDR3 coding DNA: TGTGCCAGCAGTTTATTGGCAGGGCTCATGAACACTGAAGCTTTCTTT. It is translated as CASSLLAGLMNTEAFF.

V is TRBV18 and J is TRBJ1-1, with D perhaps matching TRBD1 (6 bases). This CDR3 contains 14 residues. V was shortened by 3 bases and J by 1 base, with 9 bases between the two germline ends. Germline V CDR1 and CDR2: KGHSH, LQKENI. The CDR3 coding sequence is TGTGCCAGCTCACCCCTGGACAGGAACACTGAAGCTTTCTTT. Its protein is CASSPLDRNTEAFF.